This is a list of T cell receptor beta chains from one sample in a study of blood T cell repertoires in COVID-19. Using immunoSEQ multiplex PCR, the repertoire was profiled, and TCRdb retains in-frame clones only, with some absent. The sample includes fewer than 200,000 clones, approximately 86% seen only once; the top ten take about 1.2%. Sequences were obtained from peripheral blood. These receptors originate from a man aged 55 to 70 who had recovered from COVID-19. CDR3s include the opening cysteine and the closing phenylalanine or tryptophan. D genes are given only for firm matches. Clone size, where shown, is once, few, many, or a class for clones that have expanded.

CASSPAETQYF | TGTGCCAGCAGCCCTGCGGAGACCCAGTACTTC | . | . | TRBJ2-5 | TRBV7-2
CSGRDSYTEAFF | TGCAGCGGCCGGGACAGCTACACTGAAGCTTTCTTT | TRBD1 | . | TRBJ1-1 | TRBV29-1
CASSLMTGSNEKLFF | TGTGCCAGCAGCCTTATGACAGGGAGTAATGAAAAACTGTTTTTT | TRBD1 | . | TRBJ1-4 | TRBV5-5
CASRDRGKGFGELFF | TGTGCCAGCAGGGACAGGGGGAAAGGATTCGGGGAGCTGTTTTTT | TRBD1 | once | TRBJ2-2 | TRBV2
CASSRTASYEQYF | TGTGCCAGTAGTCGGACAGCTTCCTACGAGCAGTACTTC | . | . | TRBJ2-7 | TRBV19
CASSYLAGGIDTQYF | TGTGCCAGCAGTTACCTAGCGGGGGGGATAGATACGCAGTATTTT | TRBD2 | . | TRBJ2-3 | TRBV2
CAWRMSGGTDTQYF | TGTGCCTGGAGGATGAGCGGGGGCACAGATACGCAGTATTTT | TRBD2 | . | TRBJ2-3 | TRBV30
CASSDQGIGNTIYF | TGTGCCAGCAGTGATCAGGGGATTGGAAACACCATATATTTT | . | . | TRBJ1-3 | TRBV6-1
CASSLGTGTEAFF | TGTGCCAGCAGCTTAGGGACAGGGACTGAAGCTTTCTTT | TRBD1 | few | TRBJ1-1 | TRBV7-6
CASSFRGGDAEAFF | TGTGCCAGCAGCTTCAGAGGGGGCGACGCTGAAGCTTTCTTT | TRBD1 | once | TRBJ1-1 | TRBV5-6
CASSLRHTTVLPAEAFF | TGTGCCAGTAGTCTCCGACATACCACTGTCCTCCCGGCTGAAGCTTTCTTT | . | . | TRBJ1-1 | TRBV19
CASSSGGSYNEQFF | TGTGCCAGCAGCTCAGGGGGCTCCTACAATGAGCAGTTCTTC | TRBD1 | . | TRBJ2-1 | TRBV5-5
CASRGTDYGYTF | TGCGCCAGCAGGGGGACAGACTATGGCTACACCTTC | TRBD1 | few | TRBJ1-2 | TRBV5-1
CASSRGQGNTEAFF | TGTGCCAGCAGCAGGGGACAGGGGAACACTGAAGCTTTCTTT | TRBD1 | . | TRBJ1-1 | TRBV7-9
CASSLLGGPATNEKLFF | TGCGCCAGCAGCCTCCTGGGTGGGCCTGCAACTAATGAAAAACTGTTTTTT | . | . | TRBJ1-4 | TRBV5-1
CASSKTRVFTGETQYF | TGTGCCAGCAGCAAGACCCGGGTATTCACTGGGGAGACCCAGTACTTC | . | once | TRBJ2-5 | TRBV7-8
CASSFGVDSNQPQHF | TGTGCCAGCAGCTTCGGGGTAGATAGCAATCAGCCCCAGCATTTT | . | . | TRBJ1-5 | TRBV5-8
CASSYSGSIYGYTF | TGTGCCAGCAGTTACTCTGGCTCCATCTATGGCTACACCTTC | . | once | TRBJ1-2 | TRBV6-5
CAWSVQAGNYGYTF | TGTGCCTGGAGTGTACAGGCAGGGAACTATGGCTACACCTTC | . | few | TRBJ1-2 | TRBV30
CAISEVVAGGNPYEQYF | TGTGCCATCAGTGAGGTGGTAGCGGGGGGGAATCCCTACGAGCAGTACTTC | TRBD2 | few | TRBJ2-7 | TRBV10-3
CASSMPGLGGDEQFF | TGTGCCAGTAGTATGCCCGGACTAGGGGGGGATGAGCAGTTCTTC | . | . | TRBJ2-1 | TRBV19
CASSVAYGGLNEQFF | TGTGCCAGCAGCGTAGCGTACGGGGGGCTCAATGAGCAGTTCTTC | . | . | TRBJ2-1 | TRBV9
CAISDTSGGGTDTQYF | TGTGCCATCAGTGACACTAGCGGGGGGGGAACAGATACGCAGTATTTT | TRBD2 | . | TRBJ2-3 | TRBV10-3
CASSFDPERGAGTGELFF | TGTGCCAGCAGCTTCGACCCGGAGCGGGGGGCGGGTACCGGGGAGCTGTTTTTT | TRBD2 | . | TRBJ2-2 | TRBV28
CASSLPQGSGANVLTF | TGTGCCAGCAGCTTACCTCAGGGGTCTGGGGCCAACGTCCTGACTTTC | . | . | TRBJ2-6 | TRBV5-4
CASARGVGADTQYF | TGTGCCAGTGCCCGCGGGGTCGGGGCAGATACGCAGTATTTT | . | . | TRBJ2-3 | TRBV19